This T cell receptor (beta chain) was retrieved from a study of OX40 agonist ivuxolimab in advanced cancers. About the research overall: Melanoma, hepatocellular carcinoma, head and neck or renal cell cancer occurred in dose-escalation patients. The study, taken as a whole, reports: On average, CD8+ T cells showed a greater number of expanded clones than CD4+.

This CDR3 contains 17 residues. V lost 2 bases and J lost 4, with 17 bases in between. Germline V lookup: CDR1 LGHNA, CDR2 YNFKEQ. Repertoires were generated with immunoSEQ multiplex PCR, while TCRdb's copy carries only in-frame clones and drops some. The table includes around 88,000 clones, 92% detected once. Patients with a history of autoimmune disease or on systemic immunosuppression were excluded. As concerns this clone: Its matching antigen is unknown.

This clonotype originated in an adult with an advanced solid tumor such as melanoma, head and neck, liver or kidney cancer. The sequencing used CD4+ or CD8+ T cells sorted from blood, collected in a trial of the OX40 agonist ivuxolimab. V gene TRBV4-2 combines with J gene TRBJ1-4; D is possibly TRBD1 (5 bases). CDR3 DNA sequence: TGTGCCAGCAGCCAACCCAGGGCGGGGAAGGATAATGAAAAACTGTTTTTT. As protein: CASSQPRAGKDNEKLFF.